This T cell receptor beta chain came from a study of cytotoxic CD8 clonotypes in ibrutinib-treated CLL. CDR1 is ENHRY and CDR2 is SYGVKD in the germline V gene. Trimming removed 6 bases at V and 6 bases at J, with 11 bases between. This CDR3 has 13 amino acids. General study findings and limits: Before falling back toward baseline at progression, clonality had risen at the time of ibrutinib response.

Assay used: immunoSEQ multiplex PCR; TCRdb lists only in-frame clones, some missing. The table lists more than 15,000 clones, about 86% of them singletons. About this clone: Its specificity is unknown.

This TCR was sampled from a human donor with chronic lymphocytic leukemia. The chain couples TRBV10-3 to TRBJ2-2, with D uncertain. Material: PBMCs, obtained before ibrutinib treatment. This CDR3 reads CAIRPGQSGELFF. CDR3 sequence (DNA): TGTGCCATCAGGCCCGGCCAGTCCGGGGAGCTGTTTTTT.